Below, 9 T cell receptor beta chains from the same sample are listed, as sequenced in a study of T cell repertoires in ileal Crohn's disease. Time point given: neoterminal ileum biopsy at postoperative endoscopy, about 6 months after surgery. Sequencing used immunoSEQ multiplex PCR; TCRdb keeps in-frame clones, though not all of them. The sample carries about 13,000 clones, 78% recorded once. What was sequenced was ileal tissue. The receptors were sampled from an adult with Crohn's disease.

In its sample, this clone was seen a few times. V is TRBV10-3 and J is TRBJ2-7, with TRBD2 matching 9 bases. The junction had 5 bases not matched to a gene; V was cut back by 1 base and J by 4 bases. The CDR3 has 15 amino acids. Germline lookup yields CDR1 ENHRY and CDR2 SYGVKD. Here the CDR3 DNA reads TGTGCCATCAGTGAGTGGCGGGGGGGTGAATACGAGCAGTACTTC. This encodes CAISEWRGGEYEQYF.

The chain is built from TRBV2 and TRBJ2-1; no firm D call. The CDR3 has 14 amino acids. Germline values: CDR1 SNHLY, CDR2 FYNNEI. V lost 8 bases, J lost 0 bases, and 11 bases lay in between. CDR3 residues: CASSWAASYNEQFF. The CDR3 nucleotides read TGTGCCAGCTCGTGGGCAGCCTCCTACAATGAGCAGTTCTTC.

J is TRBJ2-7 and V is TRBV19, with D tentatively TRBD2 (6 bases). Germline V gene data show CDR1 as LNHDA and CDR2 as SQIVND (reference sequence). V gave up 5 bases and J gave up 2 bases, with 16 bases separating them. This CDR3 is built from 15 residues. This chain's CDR3 is CASSGRGDFTYEQYF. CDR3 coding DNA: TGTGCCAGTAGTGGACGCGGGGACTTCACCTACGAGCAGTACTTC.

The J gene is TRBJ2-1, the V gene TRBV19; D is perhaps TRBD1 (5 bases). The V end lost 1 base, the J end lost 15 bases, and 13 bases lay between the germline ends. The CDR3 loop spans 12 amino acids. Germline CDR1 reads LNHDA; CDR2 reads SQIVND (reference sequence). CDR3 coding DNA: TGTGCCAGTAGTATAGCCCAGGGTCGGGTGTTCTTC. Translated: CASSIAQGRVFF. Combining the CDR3 with reference TRBV19 and TRBJ2-1 gives the whole variable domain DGGITQSPKYLFRKEGQNVTLSCEQNLNHDAMYWYRQDPGQGLRLIYYSQIVNDFQKGDIAEGYSVSREKKESFPLTVTSAQKNPTAFYLCASSIAQGRVFFGPGTRLTVL.

This clone was counted a few times. The rearrangement uses TRBV30 and TRBJ2-2; a possible D gene is TRBD1 (5 bases). V lost 8 bases and J lost 5, with 12 bases in between. Per germline, CDR1 GTSNPN and CDR2 SVGIG (reference sequence). The CDR3 sequence is 12 residues long. The CDR3 reads CAGAGETGELFF. The CDR3, as DNA: TGTGCCGGGGCCGGAGAAACCGGGGAGCTGTTTTTT.

This clone was observed a few times. The chain couples TRBV5-1 to TRBJ2-7, with D possibly TRBD1 on 6 matching bases. V lost 0 bases and J 2 bases, leaving 12 bases between the germline ends. The CDR3 sequence is 15 residues long. Germline assignment: CDR1 SGHRS and CDR2 YFSETQ. Written as DNA, the CDR3 is TGCGCCAGCAGCTTGGACACAGGGAGTACCTACGAGCAGTACTTC. This translates into CASSLDTGSTYEQYF.

This chain uses TRBV28 with TRBJ2-7; tentative D call: TRBD1 (6 bases). Germline-derived CDR1 and CDR2 are MDHEN and SYDVKM. This CDR3 is built from 14 residues. Between the trimmed V and J ends, which lost 5 bases and 3 bases, there was a span of 14 bases. CDR3 sequence reads: CASSPPPDSYEQYF. In nucleotides, the CDR3 is TGTGCCAGCAGTCCTCCCCCGGACAGCTACGAGCAGTACTTC.

The chain is built from TRBV27 and TRBJ2-6; 7 nucleotides align to TRBD1. Germline loops: CDR1 MNHEY, CDR2 SMNVEV (reference sequence). J lost 0 bases, V lost 4 bases, and 6 bases had no gene match. The length of the CDR3 is 17 residues. CDR3 amino acids: CASSSPYRGSGANVLTF. DNA of the CDR3: TGTGCCAGCAGTTCCCCCTACAGGGGCTCTGGGGCCAACGTCCTGACTTTC.

The rearrangement uses TRBV5-1 and TRBJ2-3, with 7 bases aligning to TRBD2. The V gene end was trimmed by 7 bases and the J gene end by 4 bases; junction bases not matched to a gene: 6. CDR1 is SGHRS and CDR2 is YFSETQ in the germline V gene. This CDR3 has 13 amino acids. The CDR3 spells CASAPRGADTQYF. The CDR3 DNA sequence: TGCGCCAGCGCCCCCCGGGGGGCAGATACGCAGTATTTT.